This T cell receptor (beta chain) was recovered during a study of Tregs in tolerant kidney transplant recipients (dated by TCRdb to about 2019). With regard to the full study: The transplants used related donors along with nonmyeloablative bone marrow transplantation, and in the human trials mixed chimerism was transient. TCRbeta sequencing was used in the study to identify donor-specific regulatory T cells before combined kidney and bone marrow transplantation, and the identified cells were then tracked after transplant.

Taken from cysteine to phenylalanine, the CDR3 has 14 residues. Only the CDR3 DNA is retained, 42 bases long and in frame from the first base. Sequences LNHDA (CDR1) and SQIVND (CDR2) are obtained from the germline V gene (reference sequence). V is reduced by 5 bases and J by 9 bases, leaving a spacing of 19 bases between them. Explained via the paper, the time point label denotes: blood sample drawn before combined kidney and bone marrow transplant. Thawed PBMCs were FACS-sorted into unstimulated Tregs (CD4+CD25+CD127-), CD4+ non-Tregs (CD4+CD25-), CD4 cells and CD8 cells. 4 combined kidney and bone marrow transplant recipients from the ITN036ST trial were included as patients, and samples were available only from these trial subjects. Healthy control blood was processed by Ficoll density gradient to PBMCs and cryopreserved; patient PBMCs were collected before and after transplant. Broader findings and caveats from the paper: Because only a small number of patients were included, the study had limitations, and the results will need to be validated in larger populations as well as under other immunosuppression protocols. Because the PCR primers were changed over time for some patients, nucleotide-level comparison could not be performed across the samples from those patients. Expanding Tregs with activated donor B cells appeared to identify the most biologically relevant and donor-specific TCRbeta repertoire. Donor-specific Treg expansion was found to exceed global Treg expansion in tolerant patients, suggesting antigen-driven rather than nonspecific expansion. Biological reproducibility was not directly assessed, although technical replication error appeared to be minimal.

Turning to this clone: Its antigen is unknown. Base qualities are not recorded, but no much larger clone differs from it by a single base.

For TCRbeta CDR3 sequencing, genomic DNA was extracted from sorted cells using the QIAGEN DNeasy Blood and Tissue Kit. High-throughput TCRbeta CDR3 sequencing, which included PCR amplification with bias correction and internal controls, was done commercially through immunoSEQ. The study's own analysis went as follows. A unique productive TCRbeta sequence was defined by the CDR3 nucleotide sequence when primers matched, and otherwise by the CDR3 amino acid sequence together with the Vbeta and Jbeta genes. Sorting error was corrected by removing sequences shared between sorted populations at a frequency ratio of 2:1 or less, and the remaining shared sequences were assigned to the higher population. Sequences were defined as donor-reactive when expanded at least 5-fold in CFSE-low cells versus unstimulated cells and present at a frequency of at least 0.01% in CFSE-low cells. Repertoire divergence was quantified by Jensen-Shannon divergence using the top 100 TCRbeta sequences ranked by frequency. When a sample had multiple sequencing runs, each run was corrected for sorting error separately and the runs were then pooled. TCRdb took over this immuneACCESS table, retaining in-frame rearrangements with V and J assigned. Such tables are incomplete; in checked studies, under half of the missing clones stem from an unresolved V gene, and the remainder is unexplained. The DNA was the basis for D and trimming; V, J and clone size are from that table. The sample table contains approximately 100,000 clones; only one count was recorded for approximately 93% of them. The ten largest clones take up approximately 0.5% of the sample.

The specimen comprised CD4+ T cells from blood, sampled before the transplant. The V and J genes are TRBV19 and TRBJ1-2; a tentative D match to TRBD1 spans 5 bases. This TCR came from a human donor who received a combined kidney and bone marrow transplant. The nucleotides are TGTGCCAGTAGTCCCTGGAATGGAGGGGAAAGCTACACCTTC. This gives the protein CASSPWNGGESYTF.